This T cell receptor beta chain was sequenced for a study of shared clonotypes between healthy human individuals (dated by TCRdb to between 2020 and 2021). As for the study more broadly: A few men and two women, aged 18 to 49 years, made up the cohort. For each donor, CD4 naive and CD4 memory were each run on three plates, CD8 naive on two plates, and CD8 memory on one plate. The study deeply sequenced blood TCR repertoires of about 5 healthy adults to estimate repertoire size and the extent of clonotype sharing between individuals. Different laboratories and diverse techniques were used to prepare libraries and sequence TCR repertoires, to increase sequencing depth and limit assay-specific biases. Leukapheresis yielded between about 0.85 and 9 billion PBMCs per donor. Study-wide conclusions, independent of this receptor: Rarefaction of sorted-subset datasets indicated incomplete sequencing despite the large sequencing depth. Sampling was restricted to blood, and TCR repertoires in tissue are likely to differ from TCR repertoires in blood. The genetic and exposure-history diversity represented was limited by the small number of donors. Pairwise subsampling indicated that sequencing depth was expected to affect the degree of clonotype sharing among donors. Approximately 5% of naive CD4, 3.5% of naive CD8, roughly 2.4% of memory CD4, and over 0.35% of memory CD8 clonotypes were shared across four donors. Clonotypes shared by all four sorted-subset donors showed higher generation probabilities than non-shared clonotypes. Naive subsets generally had larger estimated clonotype richness than memory subsets did.

Donors were healthy HIV-negative adults with no recently reported acute infections or vaccinations. All donors were Caucasian adults living in Nashville, Tennessee, USA. Magnetic negative selection was used to enrich CD4+ T cells, after which naive cells were positively selected on CD45RA and the negative fraction became the memory subset. Blood was collected by leukapheresis, and PBMCs were isolated by Ficoll-Histopaque density gradient centrifugation and then cryopreserved in liquid nitrogen vapor phase. Analytical flow cytometry was used to check the purity and quantity of each magnetically sorted T cell population. Each sorted fraction had its genomic DNA isolated and then quantified by UV absorbance on a Nanodrop 2000c. Turning to this clone: Its antigen remains unidentified. Nothing much larger sits one base from this clone, and base qualities are not available. Additional DNA sequences in this sample encode the identical CDR3.

TCR CDR3 regions were amplified from genomic DNA by multiplex PCR using the deep immunoSEQ assay. For each cell subset, the extracted genomic DNA was distributed evenly across all wells of several immunoSEQ 96-well plates, and each plate served as one replicate. Each replicate PCR for sorted subsets received approximately 220 ng genomic DNA, equal to tens of thousands of T cell genomes. The purified libraries were quantified using a Qubit 3.0 fluorometer, sized with a Bioanalyzer 2100, and then quantified again using the KAPA Library Quantification kit. A separate single-read 150-cycle Illumina NextSeq 550 flow cell was used to sequence each immunoSEQ 96-well plate. In the original analysis: Because only junctional sequences without quality scores were contained in the immunoSEQ output, filtering matching that applied to full-length reads could not be performed. To assign V/J genes and CDR3, sequences were annotated using PyIR, a Python wrapper for IgBLAST v1.9, with IMGT germline references. Reads were removed for weak V/J assignments (E-value above 1e-6), missing CDR3, stop codons, out-of-frame junctions, or ambiguous translated residues. V3J clonotypes were defined by identical inferred V gene, J gene, and CDR3 amino acid sequence. To compute the percentage overlap between repertoires, the number of shared unique clonotypes was divided by the size of the smaller repertoire. Richness of each repertoire was evaluated using RTK rarefaction, the Chao1 estimator, and Recon v2.1 estimates of unobserved clonotypes. For all TCRbeta clonotypes obtained by the gDNA method from a few donors, generation probabilities were computed with OLGA. Entries here come from immuneACCESS through TCRdb and include only in-frame sequences with V and J called. Some clones fail to appear in such tables; in the studies checked, an unresolved V gene covers under half of the shortfall, and the cause of the remainder is unknown. V, J and clone size are those of that table, while D and trimming were read from the DNA. Recorded for this sample are fewer than 850,000 clones; around 72% of them occurred a single time. The ten biggest clones cover around 2% of the sample.

Relative to germline, V is 4 bases shorter and J is 0 bases shorter, with 12 bases between their ends. The CDR3 contains 16 residues, cysteine and phenylalanine counted. Just CDR3 DNA is preserved here, 48 bases in frame from base 1. The germline V gene specifies MGHRA as CDR1 and YSYEKL as CDR2. The sequenced sample consisted of memory CD4+ T cells sorted from blood. The cell subset or site label corresponds to: CD45RA-negative fraction. The receptor comes from a woman younger than 45 in good health. The chain employs TRBV4-1 and TRBJ1-4; the D gene is perhaps TRBD1, on 6 matching bases. At the DNA level, the sequence is TGCGCCAGCAGCCTACAGGGCCTTGCAACTAATGAAAAACTGTTTTTT. This is translated as CASSLQGLATNEKLFF.